One T cell receptor (beta chain) is described in this entry. These data come from a study of shared clonotypes between healthy human individuals. Some clones are missing from TCRdb's copy, which holds only in-frame ones; the method was immunoSEQ multiplex PCR. This sample has approximately 2.1 million clones, with 85% to 95% found just once. This TCR was sampled from a man aged 18-30 years in good health. Some clones in this sample may be carry-over from other donors' samples. The sequenced sample was naive CD4+ T cells from PBMCs. The subset: CD45RA+ positively selected.

The CDR3 protein is CASTRRVNTEAFF. CDR3 bases: TGTGCCAGCACCCGCCGGGTTAACACTGAAGCTTTCTTT. The J gene is TRBJ1-1, the V gene TRBV7-2, with D unresolved. Germline-derived CDR1 and CDR2 are SGHTA and FQGNSA. The V and J ends lost 7 bases and 2 bases respectively, with 11 bases between them. The CDR3 loop spans 13 amino acids.